A single sample is the source of the 10 T cell receptor beta chains below, sequenced in a study of Graves' ophthalmopathy and Graves' hyperthyroidism. TCR beta CDR3 regions were amplified from RNA transcripts. Investigators did first-round RT-PCR with HTBI primers, then second-round multiplex PCR. TCRdb re-called the multiplex PCR reads through MiXCR, storing one row per CDR3 protein. The sample contains some 210,000 distinct CDR3 sequences, 25% to 30% of which appear only once. Sequenced material: peripheral blood. These receptors came from a man aged 50-59 years with Graves' ophthalmopathy.

This clonotype showed up many times. This chain uses TRBV27 with TRBJ2-5, with D maybe TRBD1 (6 bases). V was clipped by 1 base and J by 5 bases, with 11 bases between them. This CDR3 contains 14 residues. Germline assignment: CDR1 MNHEY and CDR2 SMNVEV (reference sequence). The CDR3 nucleotides are TGTGCCAGCAGTTTATATGGGGGCAGGGAGACCCAGTACTTC. It encodes CASSLYGGRETQYF.

Many counts were recorded for this clonotype. The chain uses TRBV6-2 or TRBV6-3 and TRBJ2-2; 11 positions agree with TRBD2. Trimming cost V 2 bases and J 1 base; bases outside gene matches: 6. Germline CDR1 MNHEY, CDR2 SVGEGT. This CDR3 is 18 amino acids long. DNA for the CDR3: TGTGCCAGCAGTTACAGGACTAGCGGGTACTTGAACACCGGGGAGCTGTTTTTT. Translation: CASSYRTSGYLNTGELFF.

This clonotype has at least ten counts. This chain joins TRBV12-3 or TRBV12-4 and TRBJ1-5; 10 bases are shared with TRBD1. This CDR3 spans 14 amino acids. V gave up 6 bases and J gave up 7 bases; unmatched junction bases: 6. In DNA, the CDR3 is TGTGCCAGCAGAGCCGGGACAGGGGTACAGCCCCAGCATTTT. Encoded protein: CASRAGTGVQPQHF.

J is TRBJ1-5 and V is TRBV28; no clear D. The CDR3 contains 13 residues. CDR1 and CDR2 (germline): MDHEN, SYDVKM. Trimming pared 7 bases from V and 2 bases from J, leaving 9 bases between. The CDR3 is CASKWTGNQPQHF. Written as DNA, the CDR3 is TGTGCCAGCAAGTGGACGGGCAATCAGCCCCAGCATTTT.

This clonotype was counted at least ten times. The chain combines TRBV5-1 with TRBJ2-7, with a tentative D call TRBD2 (6 bases). Trimming took off 3 bases at V and 0 bases at J, with 13 bases between the two ends. The germline V gene encodes CDR1 SGHRS and CDR2 YFSETQ. The CDR3 contains 15 residues. The DNA for the CDR3 is TGCGCCAGCAGCTATGGATGGGAGGCCTCCTACGAGCAGTACTTC. Protein: CASSYGWEASYEQYF.

This clonotype came up a few times. The chain recombines TRBV12-3 or TRBV12-4 with TRBJ1-2, with TRBD1 matching 9 bases. The CDR3 is made up of 15 amino acids. After removal of 3 bases from V and 8 bases from J, the junction contained 10 bases not matched to a gene. The CDR3 loop reads CASSLGQGRVDGYTF. The CDR3 bases are TGTGCCAGCAGTTTGGGACAGGGAAGAGTTGACGGCTACACCTTC.

V and J are TRBV6-2 or TRBV6-3 and TRBJ2-5, with D perhaps assigned TRBD1 or TRBD2 (5 bases each). The CDR3 consists of 20 residues. The V gene's germline CDR1 is MNHEY and CDR2 SVGEGT. Trimming left V 6 bases short and J 3 bases short, with 32 bases between. The CDR3 loop is CASRHQLRPTGTNLKETQYF. CDR3 coding DNA: TGTGCCAGCAGGCATCAGTTACGTCCCACCGGGACCAACCTTAAAGAGACCCAGTACTTC.

This chain connects TRBV11-2 to TRBJ2-5, with 9 bases lining up with TRBD2. The CDR3 has 18 residues. Germline V gene data show CDR1 as SGHAT and CDR2 as FQNNGV. V trimming: 1 base; J trimming: 4 bases; junction bases outside the gene matches: 13. CDR3: CASSLGVAGVGIGETQYF. Here the CDR3 DNA reads TGTGCCAGCAGCTTAGGAGTAGCGGGAGTAGGAATAGGAGAGACCCAGTACTTC.

This clonotype has ten or more counts. The chain recombines TRBV19 with TRBJ1-5; 10 nucleotides agree with TRBD1. CDR1 and CDR2 from the germline V gene are LNHDA and SQIVND (reference sequence). This CDR3 region has 17 residues. V lost 5 bases to trimming and J lost 0 bases; unmatched junction nucleotides: 7. The CDR3 protein is CASSSDRGGYSNQPQHF. The CDR3 region has the DNA TGTGCCAGTAGTTCGGACAGGGGGGGATATAGCAATCAGCCCCAGCATTTT.

The rearrangement links TRBV27 to TRBJ2-7, with D tentatively TRBD2 (7 bases). The CDR3 has 20 residues. V was cut by 3 bases and J by 0 bases, with 27 bases left in between. In germline, CDR1 is MNHEY, CDR2 SMNVEV (reference sequence). The chain's CDR3 is CASSFRGGAGAWPVSYEQYF. In nucleotides, the CDR3 is TGTGCCAGCAGTTTTCGCGGGGGAGCAGGGGCATGGCCCGTCTCCTACGAGCAGTACTTC.